This entry describes one TCR beta chain. The ends were cut back, 4 bases at V and 3 bases at J, with 13 bases in the middle. Looked up from germline, CDR1 is SGHRS and CDR2 is YFSETQ. This CDR3 region has 14 residues. The entry originates in a study of blood T cell repertoires in COVID-19. For the study at large: There were acute and convalescent COVID-19 samples, and they came from the United States, Italy and Spain. T cells, B-cell-depleted T cells, or PBMCs provided the cDNA or gDNA that served as material.

Per the authors' pipeline: Amplification of reference gene primers provided the estimated nucleated cell counts. This table comes from immunoSEQ multiplex PCR, and its TCRdb copy is limited to in-frame clones, with some not included. The DNA gave D and trimming, while V, J and clone size come from that table. This sample yields about 200,000 clones, of which around four fifths are seen a single time; about 7.4% belongs to the top ten. Material for sequencing was peripheral blood. The rearrangement links TRBV5-1 to TRBJ2-5; D gene uncertain. This clonotype was obtained from a woman between 50 and 59 years old with acute or convalescent COVID-19. The CDR3 sequence: CASSPSRTEETQYF. CDR3 nucleotides: TGCGCCAGCAGCCCATCTCGAACGGAAGAGACCCAGTACTTC.